One sample yielded the 21 T cell receptor beta chains listed below, sequenced in a study of regulatory T cells in long-lasting Graves disease (dated by TCRdb to 2020 to 2022). The time point label for this specimen denotes: newly diagnosed GD, antithyroid drugs for less than 3 months. RNA was extracted from PBMCs in TRIzol for both TCR sequencing and RNA sequencing. The library was produced with multiplex PCR. Sequencing took place on an Illumina HiSeq 4000. TCR beta libraries were built with iRepertoire HTBI primers and Arm-PCR amplification of CDR3 regions. TCRdb redid the processing of the public reads, applying fastp at Q25 and MiXCR, and retained in-frame beta chains. Records with the same CDR3 protein are collapsed into one entry carrying the most frequent genes and DNA. The sample table holds around 400,000 distinct CDR3 sequences, of which 15% were seen once. The top ten hold roughly 8% of the sample.

This same sample was also taken into another study, of T cells in Graves' hyperthyroidism and ophthalmopathy.

The sequenced sample was peripheral blood mononuclear cells (PBMCs), obtained at new diagnosis, from a patient treated with antithyroid drugs. These receptors originate from a woman aged 40 to 50 with Graves disease. Donor details come from another sample of the same person, matched by shared clones.

This clonotype has ten or more counts. This sequence joins TRBV28 and TRBJ1-4, with D possibly being TRBD1 (6 bases). V lost 2 bases to trimming and J lost 5 bases, with 12 bases between them. The CDR3 is 15 amino acids. Germline CDR1 and CDR2: MDHEN and SYDVKM. CDR3 nucleotides: TGTGCCAGCAGTTTAGGCCGGGGGCGGAATGAAAAACTGTTTTTT. Protein sequence: CASSLGRGRNEKLFF.

At least ten counts were recorded for this clonotype. The rearrangement links TRBV9 to TRBJ2-2, with D unclear. This CDR3 region has 13 residues. V was shortened by 0 bases and J by 5 bases, with 5 bases between the two germline ends. Germline assignment: CDR1 SGDLS and CDR2 YYNGEE. CDR3 loop: CASSVAGTGELFF. CDR3 DNA: TGTGCCAGCAGCGTAGCTGGAACCGGGGAGCTGTTTTTT.

The rearrangement joins TRBV3-1 to TRBJ2-1, with 16 bases aligning to TRBD2. Germline values: CDR1 LGHDT, CDR2 YNNKEL (reference sequence). CDR3 length: 21 amino acids. V gave up 1 base and J gave up 9 bases; unmatched junction bases: 18. CDR3 nucleotide sequence: TGTGCCAGCAGCCAAGGGTCCCGGGGACTAGCGGGAGGGCCATGGGGGGGTGAGCAGTTCTTC. It codes for CASSQGSRGLAGGPWGGEQFF.

The rearrangement links TRBV4-2 to TRBJ2-1; D remains ambiguous. Trimming cost V 0 bases and J 0 bases, with 3 bases left between them. The length of the CDR3 is 14 residues. In germline, CDR1 is LGHNA, CDR2 YNFKEQ. The CDR3 coding sequence is TGTGCCAGCAGCCAAGAGTACTCCTACAATGAGCAGTTCTTC. It codes for CASSQEYSYNEQFF.

The sample holds a few counts of this clonotype. The chain employs TRBV11-3 and TRBJ2-3; 7 bases map to TRBD2. Germline loops: CDR1 SGHNT, CDR2 YENEEA. The CDR3 contains 15 residues. J lost 2 bases, V lost 8 bases, and 10 bases had no gene match. The CDR3 DNA reads TGTGCCAGCGTGAGGGGCGGGAGAGTCACAGATACGCAGTATTTT. Amino acids: CASVRGGRVTDTQYF.

In the case of this clonotype: Germline is not matched at one junction end, which may reflect a read error. V is TRBV20-1 and J is TRBJ1-2; possibly TRBD1 for D (6 bases). From germline, CDR1 is DFQATT and CDR2 SNEGSKA (reference sequence). The CDR3 totals 14 residues. The CDR3 protein is CSARGQGIRGGYTF. As DNA, the CDR3 is TGCAGTGCGAGAGGTCAGGGGATACGTGGAGGCTACACCTTC.

This clonotype was seen ten or more times. The chain joins TRBV6-1 to TRBJ2-7; 10 bases fit TRBD1. The J segment lost 5 bases and the V segment lost 1 base, leaving 5 bases of the junction unmatched. The germline V gene encodes CDR1 MNHNS and CDR2 SASEGT. The CDR3 loop spans 15 amino acids. The CDR3 reads CASSEDGTGADEQYF. The CDR3, as DNA: TGTGCCAGCAGTGAAGATGGGACAGGGGCCGACGAGCAGTACTTC.

This clonotype was counted many times. The chain links TRBV11-3 to TRBJ2-7; 10 bases line up with TRBD1. Germline V lookup: CDR1 SGHNT, CDR2 YENEEA. V lost 4 bases and J lost 2; bases outside the gene matches: 8. This CDR3 is built from 16 residues. The CDR3 spells CASSSGQGVSTYEQYF. In DNA form, the CDR3 reads TGTGCCAGCAGCTCCGGACAGGGGGTCTCCACCTACGAGCAGTACTTC.

At least ten counts were recorded for this clonotype. V and J are TRBV5-5 and TRBJ2-7, with D uncertain. CDR3 length equals 15 residues. Trimming removed 6 bases at V and 3 bases at J, with 19 bases between. Germline V CDR1 and CDR2: SGHKS, YYEKEE (reference sequence). Here the CDR3 reads CASNTPLGRNYEQYF. DNA for the CDR3: TGTGCCAGCAACACTCCCCTTGGCAGGAACTACGAGCAGTACTTC.

In its sample, this clonotype was seen many times. The chain has TRBV28 and TRBJ2-5; 13 bases fit TRBD2. V lost 9 bases to trimming and J lost 5 bases; unmatched junction nucleotides: 12. The germline gives CDR1 MDHEN, CDR2 SYDVKM. The CDR3 is made up of 16 amino acids. Written as DNA, the CDR3 is TGTGCCAGTGGACTAGCGGGAGTCGGGCCCACGGAGACCCAGTACTTC. Protein: CASGLAGVGPTETQYF.

This chain joins TRBV19 and TRBJ2-1, with TRBD2 matching 8 bases. Germline assignment: CDR1 LNHDA and CDR2 SQIVND (reference sequence). Unmatched junction bases numbered 18, after V lost 7 bases and J lost 1 base. This CDR3 contains 19 residues. CDR3 sequence: CASTTTPGKSGRSYNEQFF. The CDR3 region has the DNA TGTGCCAGTACCACCACACCGGGTAAGAGCGGGAGATCCTACAATGAGCAGTTCTTC.

Ten or more counts support this clonotype. It may be a read error: a sequence one base away is much more abundant. The J gene is TRBJ1-6, the V gene TRBV6-2 or TRBV6-3, with unresolved D. Germline V gene data show CDR1 as MNHEY and CDR2 as SVGEGT. The V gene lost 2 bases and the J gene lost 3 bases, with 2 bases spanning the gap. This CDR3 contains 13 residues. CDR3 DNA sequence: TGTGCCAGCAGTTACAGCTATAATTCACCCCTCCACTTT. Protein sequence: CASSYSYNSPLHF.

The V call is TRBV20-1, the J call TRBJ1-1, with D possibly matching TRBD1 (5 bases). The V gene's germline CDR1 is DFQATT and CDR2 SNEGSKA (reference sequence). CDR3 length: 14 residues. V lost 1 base, J lost 1 base, and 10 bases lay in between. Written as DNA, the CDR3 is TGCAGTGCTAGAGTGGCAGGGTCGAACACTGAAGCTTTCTTT. Its translation: CSARVAGSNTEAFF.

This clonotype has ten or more counts. CDR3 in DNA: TGTGCCAGCAGCCCCGTAGCGCCGAACACCGGGGAGCTGTTTTTT. Translating it yields CASSPVAPNTGELFF. The chain joins TRBV7-9 to TRBJ2-2; D is possibly TRBD2 (5 bases). The CDR3 loop spans 15 amino acids. Per the germline V gene, CDR1 is SEHNR and CDR2 is FQNEAQ (reference sequence). V was cut by 5 bases and J by 0 bases, with 10 bases left in between.

In this sample, this clonotype turned up a few times. The chain is built from TRBV7-9 and TRBJ2-7, with 7 bases fitting TRBD1. V shed 5 bases and J 3 bases; nucleotides not matched to a gene: 10. CDR3 length equals 15 residues. In germline, CDR1 is SEHNR, CDR2 FQNEAQ (reference sequence). CDR3 protein: CASSHAKTGSYEQYF. CDR3 nucleotide sequence: TGTGCCAGCAGCCACGCCAAGACAGGGAGCTACGAGCAGTACTTC.

This clonotype was detected only a few times. A much bigger clone sits one base away, suggesting this may be a read error. The CDR3 loop reads CATSDPAMGRLTDTQYF. CDR3 coding DNA: TGTGCCACCAGTGATCCAGCCATGGGACGGCTCACAGATACGCAGTATTTT. The chain links TRBV24-1 to TRBJ2-3; D is perhaps TRBD1 or TRBD2 (5 bases each). This CDR3 contains 17 residues. Germline CDR1 reads KGHDR; CDR2 reads SFDVKD. V lost 3 bases and J lost 2, with 17 bases in between.

This clonotype was found many times. The V call is TRBV28, the J call TRBJ2-7, with D possibly matching TRBD1 (5 bases). The V end lost 7 bases, the J end lost 9 bases, and 22 bases lay between the germline ends. This CDR3 contains 14 residues. Germline V gives CDR1 MDHEN, CDR2 SYDVKM. CDR3 residues: CASTLRGPVLRQYF. The CDR3 DNA follows: TGTGCCAGCACCCTAAGGGGTCCAGTCCTAAGGCAGTACTTC.

The chain has TRBV20-1 and TRBJ1-1; tentatively, D is TRBD1 (5 bases). The CDR3 runs to 15 residues. The germline V and J ends were trimmed by 2 bases and 4 bases, with 17 bases remaining between them. Per germline, CDR1 DFQATT and CDR2 SNEGSKA (reference sequence). CDR3: CSARPFRDGTTEAFF. The CDR3 DNA reads as TGCAGTGCTAGACCTTTCCGGGACGGTACCACTGAAGCTTTCTTT.

This clonotype was seen ten or more times. The CDR3 coding sequence is TGTGCCAGCAGTTTATGGGCAGGGGCACGGGCCTACGAGCAGTACTTC. Translated, it gives CASSLWAGARAYEQYF. The chain links TRBV27 to TRBJ2-7, with TRBD1 as a possible D gene (6 bases). The V end lost 1 base, the J end lost 2 bases, and 15 bases lay between the germline ends. The germline V gene encodes CDR1 MNHEY and CDR2 SMNVEV (reference sequence). CDR3 length: 16 amino acids.

As to this clonotype: The CDR3 carries no conserved terminal phenylalanine or tryptophan, so it likely arises from a read error. The chain employs TRBV12-3 or TRBV12-4 and TRBJ1-3; TRBD1 aligns across 8 bases. CDR3 length equals 17 residues. The J segment lost 0 bases and the V segment lost 5 bases, leaving 9 bases of the junction unmatched. CDR3 region: CASSPVQGGVSGNTIYL. The CDR3 nucleotides are TGTGCCAGCAGTCCGGTACAGGGGGGGGTCTCTGGAAACACCATATATCTT.

This clonotype has a handful of counts. This CDR3 fails to terminate in the conserved phenylalanine or tryptophan, so it likely reflects a read error. The J gene is TRBJ1-3, the V gene TRBV5-1, with no clear D. Germline V CDR1 and CDR2: SGHRS, YFSETQ. The CDR3 extends over 16 amino acids. V lost 0 bases and J lost 2, with 12 bases in between. The CDR3 DNA sequence: TGCGCCAGCAGCTTGGACAACGCCGTCCCTGGAAACACCATATATCTT. It specifies CASSLDNAVPGNTIYL.